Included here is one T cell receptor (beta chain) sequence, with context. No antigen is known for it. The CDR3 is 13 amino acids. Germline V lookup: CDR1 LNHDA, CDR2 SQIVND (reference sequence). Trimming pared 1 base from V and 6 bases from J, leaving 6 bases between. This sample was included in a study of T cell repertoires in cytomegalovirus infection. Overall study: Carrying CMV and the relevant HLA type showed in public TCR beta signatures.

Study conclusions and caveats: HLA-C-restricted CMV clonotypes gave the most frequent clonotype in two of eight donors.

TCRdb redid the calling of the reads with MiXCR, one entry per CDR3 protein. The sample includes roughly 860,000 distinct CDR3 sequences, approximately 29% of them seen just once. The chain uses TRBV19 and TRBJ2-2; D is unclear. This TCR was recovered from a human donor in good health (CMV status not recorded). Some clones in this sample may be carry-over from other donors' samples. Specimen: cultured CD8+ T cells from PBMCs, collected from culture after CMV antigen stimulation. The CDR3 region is CASSIGKAGELFF. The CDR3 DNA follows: TGTGCCAGTAGTATAGGGAAGGCCGGGGAGCTGTTTTTT.